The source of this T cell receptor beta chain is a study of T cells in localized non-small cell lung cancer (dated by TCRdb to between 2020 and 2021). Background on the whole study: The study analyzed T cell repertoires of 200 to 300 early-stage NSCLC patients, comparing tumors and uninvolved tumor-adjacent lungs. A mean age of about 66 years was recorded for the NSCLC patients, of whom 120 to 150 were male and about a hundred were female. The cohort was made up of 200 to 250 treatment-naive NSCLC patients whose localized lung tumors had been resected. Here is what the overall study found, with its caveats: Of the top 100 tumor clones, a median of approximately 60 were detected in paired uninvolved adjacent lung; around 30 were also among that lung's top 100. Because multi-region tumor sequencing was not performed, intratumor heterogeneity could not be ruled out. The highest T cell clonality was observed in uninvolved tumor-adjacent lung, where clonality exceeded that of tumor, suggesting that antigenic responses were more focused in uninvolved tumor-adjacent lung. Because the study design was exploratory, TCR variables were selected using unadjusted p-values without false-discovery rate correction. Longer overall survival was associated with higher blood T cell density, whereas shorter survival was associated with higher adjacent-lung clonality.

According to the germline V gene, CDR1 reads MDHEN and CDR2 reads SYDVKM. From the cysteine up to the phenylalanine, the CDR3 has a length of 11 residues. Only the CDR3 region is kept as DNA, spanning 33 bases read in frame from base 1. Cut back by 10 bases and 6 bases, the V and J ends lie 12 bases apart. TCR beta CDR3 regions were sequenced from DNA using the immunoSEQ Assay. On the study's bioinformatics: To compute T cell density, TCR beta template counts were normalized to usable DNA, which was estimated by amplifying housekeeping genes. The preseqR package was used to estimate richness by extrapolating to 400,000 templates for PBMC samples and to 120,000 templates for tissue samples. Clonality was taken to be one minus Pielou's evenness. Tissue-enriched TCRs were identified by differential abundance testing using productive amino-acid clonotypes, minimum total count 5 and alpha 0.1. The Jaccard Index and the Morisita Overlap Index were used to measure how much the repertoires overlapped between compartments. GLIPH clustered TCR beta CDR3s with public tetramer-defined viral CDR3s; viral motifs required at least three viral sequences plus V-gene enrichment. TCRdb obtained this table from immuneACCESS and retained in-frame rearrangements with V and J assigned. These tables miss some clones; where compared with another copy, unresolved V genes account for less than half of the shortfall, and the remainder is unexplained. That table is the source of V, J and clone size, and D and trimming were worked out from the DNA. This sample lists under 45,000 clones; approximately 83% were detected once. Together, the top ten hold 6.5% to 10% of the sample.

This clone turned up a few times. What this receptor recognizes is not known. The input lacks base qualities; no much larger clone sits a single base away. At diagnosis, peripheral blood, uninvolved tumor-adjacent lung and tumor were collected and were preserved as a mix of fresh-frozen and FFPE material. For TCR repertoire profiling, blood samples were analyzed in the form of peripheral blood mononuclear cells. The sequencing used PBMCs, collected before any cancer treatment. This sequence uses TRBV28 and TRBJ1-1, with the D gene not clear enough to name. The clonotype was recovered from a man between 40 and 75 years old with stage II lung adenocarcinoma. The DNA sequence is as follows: TGTGCCACCCGTGGGCAGCCTGAAGCTTTCTTT. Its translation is CATRGQPEAFF.